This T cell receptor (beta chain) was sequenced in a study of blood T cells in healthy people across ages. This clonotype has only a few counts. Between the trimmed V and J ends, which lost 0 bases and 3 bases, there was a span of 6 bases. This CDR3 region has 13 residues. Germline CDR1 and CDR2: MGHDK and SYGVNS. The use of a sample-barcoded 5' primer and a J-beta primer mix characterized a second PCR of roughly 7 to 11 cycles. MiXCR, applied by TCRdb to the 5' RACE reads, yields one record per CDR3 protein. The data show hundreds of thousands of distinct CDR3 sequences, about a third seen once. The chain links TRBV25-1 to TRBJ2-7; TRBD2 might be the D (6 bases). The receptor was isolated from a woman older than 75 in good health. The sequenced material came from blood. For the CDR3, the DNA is TGTGCCAGCAGTGAATACGGGGGCTACGAGCAGTACTTC. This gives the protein CASSEYGGYEQYF.